The rows below give T cell receptor beta chains drawn from one sample of a study of blood T cell repertoires in COVID-19. Generated by immunoSEQ multiplex PCR, the TCRdb table keeps only in-frame clones and is missing some. The sample comprises approximately 180,000 clones, over 75% of which are singletons, and more than 2.5% rests with the top ten. Input material: peripheral blood. The receptors derive from a man aged 60 to 69 with acute or convalescent COVID-19. CDR3s include the opening cysteine and the closing phenylalanine or tryptophan. Each record gives: V gene, clone size, D gene, J gene, CDR3 DNA, CDR3 protein. The D gene is left open where the match is weak. The size field is filled for only some rows; it gives once, few, many or a size class.

TRBV11-2,-,-,TRBJ2-1,TGTGCCAGCAGCTTAGGTTTGAAGGGGGTTGAGCAGTTCTTC,CASSLGLKGVEQFF
TRBV19,-,-,TRBJ1-5,TGTGCCAGTAGTCGAGGGTTTTCAGCTGGGGATCAGCCCCAGCATTTT,CASSRGFSAGDQPQHF
TRBV3-1/TRBV3-2,-,TRBD2,TRBJ2-5,TGTGCCAGCAGCCAAGATCGTGGACTAGCGGTGGTGGAGACCCAGTACTTC,CASSQDRGLAVVETQYF
TRBV20-1,few,-,TRBJ1-2,TGCAGTGCTAGAGTGGAGTTCAGCTACACCTTC,CSARVEFSYTF
TRBV6-2/TRBV6-3,once,TRBD1,TRBJ2-2,TGTGCCAGCAGTTCGACAGGGGCGAGGGCCGGGGAGCTGTTTTTT,CASSSTGARAGELFF
TRBV11-2,-,TRBD2,TRBJ2-1,TGTGCCAGCAGCTTTCTGGGACTAGCGGCCCCCAATGAGCAGTTCTTC,CASSFLGLAAPNEQFF
TRBV3-1/TRBV3-2,-,-,TRBJ1-6,TGTGCCAGCAGCCAAGATCGATGGGGAGGCAATTCACCCCTCCACTTT,CASSQDRWGGNSPLHF
TRBV5-1,once,TRBD1,TRBJ2-2,TGCGCCAGCAGCAACCGGGACAGGGGATCGAACACCGGGGAGCTGTTTTTT,CASSNRDRGSNTGELFF
TRBV15,-,-,TRBJ2-3,TGTGCCACCAGCAGGGACGGCGGTCGGGGAGCAGATACGCAGTATTTT,CATSRDGGRGADTQYF
TRBV7-2,-,-,TRBJ1-1,TGTGCCAGCAGCCTTCAGGTTTCGGGAGGGACTGAAGCTTTCTTT,CASSLQVSGGTEAFF
TRBV3-1/TRBV3-2,-,TRBD2,TRBJ2-5,TGTGCCAGCAGCCAAGTAAGGACTAGCGGGCCAGAGACCCAGTACTTC,CASSQVRTSGPETQYF
TRBV30,-,-,TRBJ1-1,TGTGCCTGGAGTAGTTGGAGAGAAGCTTTCTTT,CAWSSWREAFF
TRBV18,-,TRBD1,TRBJ1-2,TGTGCCAGCTCACCACCGATGGGACAGATACAGAACTATGGCTACACCTTC,CASSPPMGQIQNYGYTF
TRBV7-2,few,-,TRBJ1-5,TGTGCCAGCAGCCCCTTTAGCAATCAGCCCCAGCATTTT,CASSPFSNQPQHF
TRBV6-2/TRBV6-3,-,TRBD2,TRBJ2-7,TGTGCCAGCAGCTCAGCGGCTAGCGGGAACTACGAGCAGTACTTC,CASSSAASGNYEQYF
TRBV9,-,-,TRBJ2-3,TGTGCCAGCAGCCCAACCCGGTCCGTTCTGTCAGATACGCAGTATTTT,CASSPTRSVLSDTQYF
TRBV28,once,-,TRBJ1-2,TGTGCCAGCAGCAGCCCGGACACGTATGGCTACACCTTC,CASSSPDTYGYTF
TRBV9,-,TRBD1,TRBJ2-7,TGTGCCAGCAGCGTAGGACGGACAGGGTCTCACGAGCAGTACTTC,CASSVGRTGSHEQYF
TRBV11-3,-,-,TRBJ2-5,TGTGCCAGCAGCTTCTCCCAGGGGGAGACCCAGTACTTC,CASSFSQGETQYF
TRBV5-1,-,TRBD1,TRBJ2-1,TGCGCCAGCAGCGCCGGGACAGGGAGCAATGAGCAGTTCTTC,CASSAGTGSNEQFF
TRBV2,few,-,TRBJ1-2,TGTGCCAGCGCCCACGAGGGTGGCTATGGCTACACCTTC,CASAHEGGYGYTF
TRBV6-1,-,TRBD2,TRBJ2-3,TGTGCCAGCAGTGAGACTAGCGGGAGAGGAACAGATACGCAGTATTTT,CASSETSGRGTDTQYF
TRBV6-2/TRBV6-3,few,TRBD1,TRBJ1-5,TGTGCCAGCAGTTACTCGAGCGGGACAGGATACAATCAGCCCCAGCATTTT,CASSYSSGTGYNQPQHF
TRBV7-6,-,TRBD1,TRBJ2-7,TGTGCCAGCAGCTACGACAGGGGGCGCGAGCAGTACTTC,CASSYDRGREQYF
TRBV3-1/TRBV3-2,-,TRBD1,TRBJ1-5,TGTGCCAGCAGCCAGGGACAGGGAGGTCAGCCCCAGCATTTT,CASSQGQGGQPQHF
TRBV3-1/TRBV3-2,once,-,TRBJ2-1,TGTGCCAGCAGCCACCGGAATGAGCAGTTCTTC,CASSHRNEQFF
TRBV9,few,-,TRBJ1-1,TGTGCCAGCAGCGTAGGGGAGGTACTGAACACTGAAGCTTTCTTT,CASSVGEVLNTEAFF
TRBV7-9,-,TRBD1,TRBJ2-7,TGTGCCAGCAGCCCTGGTTTGGGACAGGACTCCTACGAGCAGTACTTC,CASSPGLGQDSYEQYF
TRBV6-1,-,-,TRBJ2-7,TGTGCCAGCAGTGAGAATGGGGCGTGGGGCTCCTACGAGCAGTACTTC,CASSENGAWGSYEQYF
TRBV28,-,-,TRBJ2-7,TGTGCCAGCAGTTTGCGGGGCGAGCAGTACTTC,CASSLRGEQYF
TRBV5-1,-,-,TRBJ2-1,TGCGCCAGCAGCTCTATCGCCTCAGCGATGAGCTCCTACAATGAGCAGTTCTTC,CASSSIASAMSSYNEQFF
TRBV20-1,-,-,TRBJ1-4,TGCAGTGCTAGTCAGGACAGCGAAAAACTGTTTTTT,CSASQDSEKLFF
TRBV24-1,-,-,TRBJ2-3,TGTGCCACCAGTGATAGGCAGGGTCTAAGAGATACGCAGTATTTT,CATSDRQGLRDTQYF
TRBV2,-,TRBD1,TRBJ2-3,TGTGCCAGCAGTCGGACAGGGGTTACAGATACGCAGTATTTT,CASSRTGVTDTQYF
TRBV5-5,-,-,TRBJ1-4,TGTGCCAGCACGCACGGCGGAGTGCTGGGTGAAAAACTGTTTTTT,CASTHGGVLGEKLFF
TRBV4-1,-,-,TRBJ1-4,TGCGCCAGCAGCCAAGGGCAGTTGGAAAAACTGTTTTTT,CASSQGQLEKLFF
TRBV19,few,-,TRBJ2-5,TGTGCCACCAGAGTACAGGGACGGGAGACCCAGTACTTC,CATRVQGRETQYF
TRBV28,-,-,TRBJ1-4,TGTGCCAGCAGTTGGACTATAAATGAAAAACTGTTTTTT,CASSWTINEKLFF
TRBV28,-,-,TRBJ2-2,TGTGCCAGCAGCCAAGCCAGGCGCACCGGGGAGCTGTTTTTT,CASSQARRTGELFF
TRBV6-2/TRBV6-3,-,TRBD2,TRBJ2-1,TGTGCCAGCAGTCATAGCGGGAGGGCGTACAATGAGCAGTTCTTC,CASSHSGRAYNEQFF
TRBV2,-,-,TRBJ2-5,TGTGCCAGCAGTTCAGGGGGGACCAACAGGGAGACCCAGTACTTC,CASSSGGTNRETQYF
TRBV7-9,-,-,TRBJ1-2,TGTGCCAGCAGTATACAGGGATATGGCTACACCTTC,CASSIQGYGYTF
TRBV21-1,-,-,TRBJ2-7,TGTGCCAGCAGACAATCTAGGGGGACTAGCGACCCCGAGCAGTACTTC,CASRQSRGTSDPEQYF
TRBV27,-,-,TRBJ1-5,TGTGCCAGCAGTTCCCTAGTCGGCAATCAGCCCCAGCATTTT,CASSSLVGNQPQHF
TRBV7-3,-,TRBD1,TRBJ2-2,TGTGCCAGCAGCGCCGGACAGGCTAACACCGGGGAGCTGTTTTTT,CASSAGQANTGELFF
TRBV7-3,-,-,TRBJ2-3,TGTGCCAGCAGCCACACAGGGACCGATACGCAGTATTTT,CASSHTGTDTQYF
TRBV29-1,few,TRBD2,TRBJ2-7,TGCAGCGTTCGACTAGCGGGGACCTCCTACGAGCAGTACTTC,CSVRLAGTSYEQYF
TRBV24-1,-,-,TRBJ2-1,TGTGCCACCAGTGATCTGGGAGGGGGGCTTACTCTTAAGGGGTGCTACAATGAGCAGTTCTTC,CATSDLGGGLTLKGCYNEQFF